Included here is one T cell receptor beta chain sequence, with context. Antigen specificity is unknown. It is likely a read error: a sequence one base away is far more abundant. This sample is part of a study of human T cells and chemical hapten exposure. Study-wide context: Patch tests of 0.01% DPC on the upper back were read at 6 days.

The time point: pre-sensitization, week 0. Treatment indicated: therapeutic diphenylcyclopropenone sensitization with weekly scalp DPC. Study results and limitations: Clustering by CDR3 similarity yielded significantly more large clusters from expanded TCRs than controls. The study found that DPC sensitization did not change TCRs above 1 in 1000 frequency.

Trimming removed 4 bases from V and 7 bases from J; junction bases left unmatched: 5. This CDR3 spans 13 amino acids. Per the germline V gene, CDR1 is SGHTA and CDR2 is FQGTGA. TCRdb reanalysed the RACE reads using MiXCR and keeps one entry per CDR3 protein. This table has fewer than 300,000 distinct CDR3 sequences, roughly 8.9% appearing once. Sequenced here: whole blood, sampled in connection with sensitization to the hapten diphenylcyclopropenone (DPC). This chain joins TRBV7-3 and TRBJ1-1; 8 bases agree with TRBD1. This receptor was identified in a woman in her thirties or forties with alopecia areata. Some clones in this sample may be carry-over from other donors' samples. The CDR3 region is CASSSQGGIEAFF. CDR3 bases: TGTGCCAGCAGCTCACAGGGGGGCATTGAAGCTTTCTTT.